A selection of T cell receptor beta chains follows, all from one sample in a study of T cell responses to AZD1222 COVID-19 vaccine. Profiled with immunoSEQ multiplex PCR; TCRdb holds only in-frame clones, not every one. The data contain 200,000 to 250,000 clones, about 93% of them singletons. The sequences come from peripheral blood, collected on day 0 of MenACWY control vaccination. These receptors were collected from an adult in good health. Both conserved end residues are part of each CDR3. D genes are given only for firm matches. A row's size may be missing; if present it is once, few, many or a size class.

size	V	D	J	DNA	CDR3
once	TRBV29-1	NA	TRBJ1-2	TGCAGCGCGGAAGGGAACTATGGCTACACCTTC	CSAEGNYGYTF
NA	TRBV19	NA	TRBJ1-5	TGTGCCAGTAGTATTAGGCGGGAGTTGGGGGATCAGCCCCAGCATTTT	CASSIRRELGDQPQHF
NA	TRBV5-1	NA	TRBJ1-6	TGCGCCAGCAGCTTGTGGGACGGGGGCCAGCCCCTCCACTTT	CASSLWDGGQPLHF
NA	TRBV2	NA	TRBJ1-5	TGTGCCAGCAGTATTTCAGGGATACAGCCCCAGCATTTT	CASSISGIQPQHF
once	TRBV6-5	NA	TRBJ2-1	TGTGCCAGCAGGGGGGGCGACACCCAGTGGAATGAGCAGTTCTTC	CASRGGDTQWNEQFF
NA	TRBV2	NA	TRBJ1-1	TGTGCCAGCAATGAACAGGGGAACACTGAAGCTTTCTTT	CASNEQGNTEAFF
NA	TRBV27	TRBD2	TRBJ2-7	TGTGCCAGCAGTCCCTCTAGCGGGGGGCGATCTTTCGAGCAGTACTTC	CASSPSSGGRSFEQYF
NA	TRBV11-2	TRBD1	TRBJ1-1	TGTGCCAGCAGCTGGACAGGGAACACTGAAGCTTTCTTT	CASSWTGNTEAFF
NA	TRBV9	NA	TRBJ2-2	TGTGCCAGCAGGGCAGGGGTTCACACCGGGGAGCTGTTTTTT	CASRAGVHTGELFF
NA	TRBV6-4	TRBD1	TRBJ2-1	TGTGCCAGCAGCCTGGACAGGTTGTCATGGGAGCAGTTCTTC	CASSLDRLSWEQFF
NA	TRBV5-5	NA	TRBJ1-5	TGTGCCAGCAGCTTGGGCGAAGCACGGTATCAGCCCCAGCATTTT	CASSLGEARYQPQHF
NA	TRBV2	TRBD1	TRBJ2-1	TGTGCCAGCAGTGAATCGACAGGGGGCATTAATGAGCAGTTCTTC	CASSESTGGINEQFF
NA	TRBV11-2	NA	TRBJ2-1	TGTGCCAGCAGCCTGGGGGGAGGGGGTTACTACAATGAGCAGTTCTTC	CASSLGGGGYYNEQFF
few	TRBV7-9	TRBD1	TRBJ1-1	TGTGCCAGCATGGCAGGGGGAGACACTGAAGCTTTCTTT	CASMAGGDTEAFF
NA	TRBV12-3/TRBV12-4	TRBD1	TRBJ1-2	TGTGCCAGCAGACCAGGGGGTGGCTACACCTTC	CASRPGGGYTF
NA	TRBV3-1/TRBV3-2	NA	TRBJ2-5	TGTGCCAGCAGCCCCGGACCAAATCGGGTGGAGACCCAGTACTTC	CASSPGPNRVETQYF
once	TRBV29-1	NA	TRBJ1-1	TGCAGCGTTGGTGGCAGGGGCAGTACTGAAGCTTTCTTT	CSVGGRGSTEAFF
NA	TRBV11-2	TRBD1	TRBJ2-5	TGTGCCAGCAGCCGCGACAGGGGGATCCCAGAGACCCAGTACTTC	CASSRDRGIPETQYF
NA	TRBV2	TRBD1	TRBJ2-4	TGTGCCAGCGGGTGGGACAGGGGGGTAAACATTCAGTACTTC	CASGWDRGVNIQYF
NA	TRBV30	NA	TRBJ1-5	TGTGCCTGGAGTGTCTACGGGGATCAGCCCCAGCATTTT	CAWSVYGDQPQHF
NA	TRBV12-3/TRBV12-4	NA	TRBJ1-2	TGTGCCAGCAGTGAACAGGTAGAAGATGGCTACACCTTC	CASSEQVEDGYTF
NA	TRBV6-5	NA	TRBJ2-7	TGTGCCAGCAGTCCGACGGGTATTTCTCAGTACTTC	CASSPTGISQYF
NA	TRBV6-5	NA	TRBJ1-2	TGTGCCAGCAGTTCGGGGTTCTATGGCTACACCTTC	CASSSGFYGYTF
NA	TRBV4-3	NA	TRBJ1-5	TGCGCCAGCAGCCAAGAAGGTCTCAATCAGCCCCAGCATTTT	CASSQEGLNQPQHF
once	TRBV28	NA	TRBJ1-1	TGTGCCAGCATCCTACGGGGGGCGCTCGGGAACACTGAAGCTTTCTTT	CASILRGALGNTEAFF
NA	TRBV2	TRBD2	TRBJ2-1	TGTGCCAGCAGTCACCCCTCGACTAGCGGGGTGTCCTCCTACAATGAGCAGTTCTTC	CASSHPSTSGVSSYNEQFF
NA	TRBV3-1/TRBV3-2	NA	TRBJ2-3	TGTGCCAGCAGCCCTCTGGGGGGGGCCGGAACAGATACGCAGTATTTT	CASSPLGGAGTDTQYF
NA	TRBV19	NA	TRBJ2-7	TGTGCCAGTAGGGGCCAGGGACGGCCTATCTACGAGCAGTACTTC	CASRGQGRPIYEQYF
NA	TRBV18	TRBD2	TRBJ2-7	TGTGCCAGCTCACCACCGGTGGGCGGGGGGGCCTTGAACGAGCAGTACTTC	CASSPPVGGGALNEQYF
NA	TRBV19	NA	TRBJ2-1	TGTGCCAGTAGTATCGGCGGGGGCATGGATGAGCAGTTCTTC	CASSIGGGMDEQFF
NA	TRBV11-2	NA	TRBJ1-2	TGTGCCAGCAGCTCCGAACGGATAGGGGCTAACTATGGCTACACCTTC	CASSSERIGANYGYTF
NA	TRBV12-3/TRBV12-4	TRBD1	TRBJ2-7	TGTGCCCTCAGGGGGGAGCAGTACTTC	CALRGEQYF
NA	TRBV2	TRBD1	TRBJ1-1	TGTGCCAGCAGTAGGGACAGGGTGGGCACTGAAGCTTTCTTT	CASSRDRVGTEAFF
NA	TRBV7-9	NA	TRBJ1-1	TGTGCCAGCAGCTCATACCCCTCGAACACTGAAGCTTTCTTT	CASSSYPSNTEAFF
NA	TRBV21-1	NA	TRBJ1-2	TGTGCCAGCAGCACACAGGGGGCCGGTGATGGCTACACCTTC	CASSTQGAGDGYTF
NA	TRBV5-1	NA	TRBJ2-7	TGCGCCAGCAGCTTGGACGGGACACCGATCTACGAGCAGTACTTC	CASSLDGTPIYEQYF
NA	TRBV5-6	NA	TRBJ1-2	TGTGCCAGCAGCTTTAGGGGGGACTATGGCTACACCTTC	CASSFRGDYGYTF
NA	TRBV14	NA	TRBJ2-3	TGTGCCAGCAGCCAACAGGGAGGGGGTCCAGATACGCAGTATTTT	CASSQQGGGPDTQYF
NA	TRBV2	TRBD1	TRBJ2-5	TGTGCCAGCATTGGACAGGGGGCGTACCAAGAGACCCAGTACTTC	CASIGQGAYQETQYF
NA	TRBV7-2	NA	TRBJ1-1	TGTGCCAGCAGCCCCAGGGGAACTGAAGCTTTCTTT	CASSPRGTEAFF
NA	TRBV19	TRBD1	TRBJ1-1	TGTGCCAGTAGTATAGATAATATGAGACAGGGATTCGGAGCTTTCTTT	CASSIDNMRQGFGAFF
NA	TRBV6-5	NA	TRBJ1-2	TGTGCCAGCCGGACAGCCTATGGCTACACCTTC	CASRTAYGYTF
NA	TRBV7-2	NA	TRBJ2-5	TGTGCCAGCAGCTTACCAGGAGAGACCCAGTACTTC	CASSLPGETQYF
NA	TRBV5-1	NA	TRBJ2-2	TGCGCCAGCAGCTTGCGCCTAGCGAACACCGGGGAGCTGTTTTTT	CASSLRLANTGELFF
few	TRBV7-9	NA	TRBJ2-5	TGTGCCAGCAGCTTCCGGAGAGACATCCAAGAGACCCAGTACTTC	CASSFRRDIQETQYF
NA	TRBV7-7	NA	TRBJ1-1	TGTGCCAGCAGCCCCAGTGTGAACACTGAAGCTTTCTTT	CASSPSVNTEAFF
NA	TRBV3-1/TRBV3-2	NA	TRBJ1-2	TGTGCCAGCAGCCAGGGGACTGTTACCGGCATCTATGGCTACACCTTC	CASSQGTVTGIYGYTF
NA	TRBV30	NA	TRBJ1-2	TGTGCCTGGAGTGGATCAGGCCTGTCACGGGGCTACACCTTC	CAWSGSGLSRGYTF
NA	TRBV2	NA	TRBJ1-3	TGTGCCAGCACCAGGGCTCTAGGAAACACCATATATTTT	CASTRALGNTIYF
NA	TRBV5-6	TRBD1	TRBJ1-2	TGTGCCAGCAGATCGACAGGGGTATGGCGTGGCTACACCTTC	CASRSTGVWRGYTF
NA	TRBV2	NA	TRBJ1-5	TGTGCCAGCAGTGAAGGGAGACAGCCCCAGCATTTT	CASSEGRQPQHF
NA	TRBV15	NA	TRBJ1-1	TGTGCCACCAGCAGAGACTTCGTAAGAGCTTTCTTT	CATSRDFVRAFF
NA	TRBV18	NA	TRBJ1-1	TGTGCCAGCTCACCACAGGTGATGAACACTGAAGCTTTCTTT	CASSPQVMNTEAFF
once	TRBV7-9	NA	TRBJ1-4	TGTGCCAGCAGCAGCACAGGGTCCACTAATGAAAAACTGTTTTTT	CASSSTGSTNEKLFF
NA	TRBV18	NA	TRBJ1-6	TGTGCCAGCTCACCACCCCCCTGGAAAGGAAGAAGCTCCTATAATTCACCCCTCCACTTT	CASSPPPWKGRSSYNSPLHF
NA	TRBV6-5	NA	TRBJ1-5	TGTGCCAGCGCCTACAGGGAGAGCAATCAGCCCCAGCATTTT	CASAYRESNQPQHF
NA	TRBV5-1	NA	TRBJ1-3	TGCGCCAGCAGCTGGGGAGATCTTGGGCGGGGAACATCTGGAAACACCATATATTTT	CASSWGDLGRGTSGNTIYF